The TCR beta chain under discussion was sequenced for a study of metastatic and nonmetastatic thyroid tumors. Patients had received no treatment of any kind before thyroid surgery. In this sample, this clone turned up many times. Germline lookup yields CDR1 LNHDA and CDR2 SQIVND (reference sequence). This CDR3 spans 13 amino acids. V was pared by 6 bases and J by 3 bases, with 11 bases between. Methods used by the authors: Building a distant-metastasis classifier for papillary thyroid cancer drew on CDR3 differences across clinicopathological groups. With MiXCR, TCRdb called clones anew from the PCR reads. It is TCRdb's table, rather than the study itself, that gives the V and J calls and clone size. In the table there are roughly 48,000 clones, roughly 15% of which are singletons.

V gene TRBV19 combines with J gene TRBJ1-2; D may be TRBD1 (6 bases). The receptor was isolated from a female donor with papillary thyroid cancer or a benign thyroid nodule (not recorded which). Some clones in this sample may be carry-over from other donors' samples. Sequenced input: blood. The CDR3 bases are TGTGCCAGTAGGGAGTCAGGGGACTATGGCTACACCTTC. This codes for CASRESGDYGYTF.